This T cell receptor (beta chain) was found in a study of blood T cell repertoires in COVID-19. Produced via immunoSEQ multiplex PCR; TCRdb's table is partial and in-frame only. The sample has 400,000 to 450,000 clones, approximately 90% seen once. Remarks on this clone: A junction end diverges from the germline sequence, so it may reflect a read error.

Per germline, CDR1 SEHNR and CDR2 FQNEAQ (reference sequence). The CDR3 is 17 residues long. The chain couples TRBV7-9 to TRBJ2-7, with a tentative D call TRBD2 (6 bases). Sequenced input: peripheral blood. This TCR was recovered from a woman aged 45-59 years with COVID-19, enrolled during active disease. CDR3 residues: CASSAMGGPPTSSHFDF. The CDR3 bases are TGTGCCAGCAGCGCAATGGGGGGTCCTCCTACCTCCTCCCACTTCGACTTC.